These 31 T cell receptor beta chains were all obtained from the same sample, sequenced in a study of T cell responses to AZD1222 COVID-19 vaccine. Some clones are missing from TCRdb's copy, which holds only in-frame ones; the method was immunoSEQ multiplex PCR. The data show 90,000 to 100,000 clones, around nine tenths seen once. This sample comprised peripheral blood, obtained on day 0 of AZD1222 vaccination. Every receptor here comes from an adult in good health.

CDR3 DNA sequence: TGTGCCAGCAGCTCCGGACAGGCTCCCACTGAAGCTTTCTTT. Amino acid sequence: CASSSGQAPTEAFF. V gene TRBV11-1 combines with J gene TRBJ1-1, with TRBD1 matching 7 bases. The CDR3 extends over 14 amino acids. CDR1 and CDR2 (germline): SGHAT, FQDESV (reference sequence). V lost 4 bases and J lost 4; bases outside the gene matches: 6.

This chain links TRBV7-6 with TRBJ2-7; D is possibly TRBD1 (7 bases). From germline, CDR1 is SGHVS and CDR2 FNYEAQ. The CDR3 consists of 17 residues. V lost 5 bases, J lost 4 bases, and 24 bases lay in between. Here the CDR3 reads CASSPQSPRQGLYEQYF. The DNA for the CDR3 is TGTGCCAGCAGCCCCCAATCCCCTAGACAGGGACTGTACGAGCAGTACTTC. Using reference TRBV7-6 and TRBJ2-7 for the parts outside the CDR3, the full variable domain is GAGVSQSPRYKVTKRGQDVALRCDPISGHVSLYWYRQALGQGPEFLTYFNYEAQQDKSGLPNDRFSAERPEGSISTLTIQRTEQRDSAMYRCASSPQSPRQGLYEQYFGPGTRLTVT.

This chain links TRBV9 with TRBJ1-2, with TRBD1 matching 10 bases. The length of the CDR3 is 13 residues. Germline values: CDR1 SGDLS, CDR2 YYNGEE. V lost 0 bases, J lost 9 bases, and 2 bases stayed unmatched. CDR3: CASSVGDRGRYTF. In DNA form, the CDR3 reads TGTGCCAGCAGCGTAGGGGACAGGGGACGCTACACCTTC.

A single count supports this clone. V usage is TRBV5-6 and J usage is TRBJ1-1; possibly TRBD1 for D (5 bases). The CDR3 sequence is 14 residues long. Trimming left V 4 bases short and J 3 bases short, with 13 bases between. Germline values: CDR1 SGHDT, CDR2 YYEEEE. As DNA, the CDR3 is TGTGCCAGCAGCCTAGGGACCGTTGACACTGAAGCTTTCTTT. It specifies CASSLGTVDTEAFF.

The gene calls are TRBV6-2 or TRBV6-3 and TRBJ2-6, with no clear D. V lost 2 bases and J lost 2, with 7 bases in between. Germline assignment: CDR1 MNHEY and CDR2 SVGEGT. There are 15 residues in the CDR3. The CDR3 protein is CASSYNSAGANVLTF. The CDR3 DNA reads as TGTGCCAGCAGTTACAACAGTGCTGGGGCCAACGTCCTGACTTTC.

The V call is TRBV18, the J call TRBJ1-3; D not resolved. Per germline, CDR1 KGHSH and CDR2 LQKENI. Trimming pared 3 bases from V and 3 bases from J, leaving 15 bases between. CDR3 length: 16 amino acids. The CDR3 sequence is CASSPRQPLGGNTIYF. DNA of the CDR3: TGTGCCAGCTCACCCAGGCAGCCTCTCGGTGGAAACACCATATATTTT.

A single count supports this clone. The chain combines TRBV9 with TRBJ1-2, with 7 bases lining up with TRBD1. The CDR3 totals 17 residues. Germline V CDR1 and CDR2: SGDLS, YYNGEE. V shed 2 bases, J shed 2 bases, and the junction held 12 bases outside the gene matches. CDR3 nucleotide sequence: TGTGCCAGCAGCGTGAGGCCCGCGGGACAGTTAAACTATGGCTACACCTTC. Its translation: CASSVRPAGQLNYGYTF.

The chain has TRBV23-1 and TRBJ2-3; D unclear. TRBV23-1 is classed as an ORF, of uncertain function. V was clipped by 2 bases and J by 2 bases, with 14 bases between them. The CDR3 is 16 residues long. The CDR3 DNA reads as TGCGCCAGCAGTCAAAAAGACCCACCCGACACAGATACGCAGTATTTT. Translated: CASSQKDPPDTDTQYF.

The CDR3 region is CASSLYTNQPQHF. The CDR3 bases are TGTGCCAGCAGTTTATACACAAATCAGCCCCAGCATTTT. The rearrangement joins TRBV27 to TRBJ1-5; D is ambiguous. This CDR3 comprises 13 residues. Trimming shortened V by 1 base and J by 4 bases, and 5 bases separated the two germline ends. The germline V gene encodes CDR1 MNHEY and CDR2 SMNVEV (reference sequence).

CDR3 loop: CSVGSGNQPQHF. In DNA form, the CDR3 reads TGCAGCGTTGGTTCAGGCAATCAGCCCCAGCATTTT. The chain carries TRBV29-1 and TRBJ1-5; D remains unclear. Germline V gene lookup returns CDR1 SQVTM and CDR2 ANQGSEA. Trimming left V 4 bases short and J 2 bases short, with 6 bases between. This CDR3 is 12 amino acids long.

This chain connects TRBV7-9 to TRBJ2-6; D call uncertain. The germline V and J ends were trimmed by 1 base and 3 bases, with 1 base remaining between them. CDR1 and CDR2 from the germline V gene are SEHNR and FQNEAQ (reference sequence). CDR3 length: 13 amino acids. As DNA, the CDR3 is TGTGCCAGCAGCTTAGTTGGGGCCAACGTCCTGACTTTC. Protein: CASSLVGANVLTF.

CDR3 sequence (DNA): TGTGCCTGGAGTCCAGAGTTGAACACTGAAGCTTTCTTT. Protein product: CAWSPELNTEAFF. The J gene is TRBJ1-1, the V gene TRBV30; D not certain. The V end was cut by 2 bases, the J end by 0 bases, with 7 bases between. Germline V lookup: CDR1 GTSNPN, CDR2 SVGIG (reference sequence). CDR3 length equals 13 residues.

As DNA, the CDR3 is TGTGCCAGCAGCTTGGGGAGCCTCCAGAGGGCAGAGACCCAGTACTTC. Protein sequence: CASSLGSLQRAETQYF. V and J are TRBV5-6 and TRBJ2-5; a weak D match, TRBD2 (5 bases). CDR3 length equals 16 residues. From germline, CDR1 is SGHDT and CDR2 YYEEEE. V was trimmed by 0 bases and J by 4 bases, leaving 16 bases between them.

The J gene is TRBJ1-2, the V gene TRBV5-6; D remains ambiguous. Between the trimmed V and J ends, which lost 4 bases and 1 base, there was a span of 8 bases. Germline CDR1 and CDR2: SGHDT and YYEEEE. This CDR3 is 13 amino acids long. The CDR3, as DNA: TGTGCCAGCAGCCGCCTAAATAACTATGGCTACACCTTC. Amino acid sequence: CASSRLNNYGYTF.

V is TRBV28 and J is TRBJ2-5; 11 bases are a match to TRBD2. Germline CDR1 MDHEN, CDR2 SYDVKM. Unmatched junction bases numbered 4, after V lost 3 bases and J lost 1 base. The CDR3 is 16 amino acids. This CDR3 reads CASSLTGLAAQETQYF. In nucleotides, the CDR3 is TGTGCCAGCAGTTTGACGGGACTAGCGGCCCAAGAGACCCAGTACTTC.

The chain is built from TRBV6-5 and TRBJ1-5; 7 bases agree with TRBD1. Germline values: CDR1 MNHEY, CDR2 SVGAGI. Trimming removed 5 bases from V and 6 bases from J; junction bases left unmatched: 4. CDR3 length: 13 amino acids. The CDR3 DNA follows: TGTGCCAGCAGTCCGCCAGGGGGTCAGCCCCAGCATTTT. Its translation is CASSPPGGQPQHF.

The rearrangement joins TRBV5-1 to TRBJ2-7; 9 nucleotides align to TRBD2. The CDR3 is made up of 14 amino acids. J was trimmed by 7 bases and V by 0 bases; bases with no gene match: 5. Germline CDR1 is SGHRS and CDR2 is YFSETQ. The CDR3 here is CASSLEGLAQEQYF. The DNA for the CDR3 is TGCGCCAGCAGCTTGGAGGGACTAGCTCAGGAGCAGTACTTC.

The chain carries TRBV7-3 and TRBJ2-1; tentatively, D is TRBD2 (6 bases). CDR1 is SGHTA and CDR2 is FQGTGA in the germline V gene. The CDR3 has 15 amino acids. V dropped 2 bases and J dropped 4 bases, with 12 bases sitting between them. The CDR3 spells CASSLDGTLYNEQFF. For the CDR3, the DNA is TGTGCCAGCAGCTTAGACGGGACTCTTTACAATGAGCAGTTCTTC.

The J gene is TRBJ1-1, the V gene TRBV6-6; 7 nucleotides match TRBD1. The CDR3 loop spans 15 amino acids. Losses at the gene ends were 4 bases for V and 0 bases for J; bases not matched to a gene: 5. Germline values: CDR1 MNHNY, CDR2 SVGAGI (reference sequence). The CDR3 here is CASSSGTVLNTEAFF. The CDR3 nucleotides are TGTGCCAGCAGTTCCGGGACAGTATTGAACACTGAAGCTTTCTTT.

Points on this clone: The same CDR3 is also encoded by other DNA sequences in this sample. The chain is built from TRBV2 and TRBJ1-5; D is undetermined. This CDR3 has 12 residues. Germline V gene sequence: CDR1 SNHLY, CDR2 FYNNEI. V was shortened by 2 bases and J by 4 bases, with 3 bases between the two germline ends. DNA of the CDR3: TGTGCCAGCAGTGAATCTAATCAGCCCCAGCATTTT. As protein: CASSESNQPQHF.

V and J are TRBV12-3 or TRBV12-4 and TRBJ1-2; no reliable D call. CDR3 length equals 13 residues. Trimming stripped 0 bases from V and 4 bases from J, with 6 bases between. This chain's CDR3 is CASSLARGYGYTF. For the CDR3, the DNA is TGTGCCAGCAGTTTAGCGCGGGGCTATGGCTACACCTTC.

The chain is built from TRBV4-2 and TRBJ2-1; D is perhaps TRBD2 (5 bases). The germline V gene encodes CDR1 LGHNA and CDR2 YNFKEQ. CDR3 length: 14 residues. Trimming removed 6 bases at V and 4 bases at J, with 13 bases between. CDR3 sequence reads: CASSPKTTYNEQFF. As DNA, the CDR3 is TGTGCCAGCAGTCCTAAGACTACTTACAATGAGCAGTTCTTC.

The V and J genes are TRBV27 and TRBJ1-6; D is unclear. The CDR3 is 14 residues long. Trimming cost V 8 bases and J 7 bases, with 15 bases left between them. Germline V gene sequence: CDR1 MNHEY, CDR2 SMNVEV (reference sequence). CDR3 nucleotides: TGTGCCAGCGCTTTAGCAGGTGGGAATTCACCCCTCCACTTT. This gives the protein CASALAGGNSPLHF.

J is TRBJ1-1 and V is TRBV6-5; D perhaps matches TRBD1 (6 bases). Germline-derived CDR1 and CDR2 are MNHEY and SVGAGI. Deletions cut 2 bases from V and 6 bases from J, with 10 bases between. This CDR3 has 13 amino acids. CDR3 region: CASSYLGQSEAFF. DNA of the CDR3: TGTGCCAGCAGTTACCTAGGACAGTCTGAAGCTTTCTTT.

This chain connects TRBV13 to TRBJ2-7, with TRBD2 as a possible D gene (6 bases). Trimming removed 5 bases at V and 5 bases at J, with 10 bases between. The CDR3 covers 12 residues. Germline CDR1 is PRHDT and CDR2 is FYEKMQ (reference sequence). The chain's CDR3 is CASSASSDEQYF. The CDR3 coding sequence is TGTGCCAGCAGCGCCTCTAGCGACGAGCAGTACTTC. Full variable domain (remainder filled in from reference TRBV13 and TRBJ2-7): AAGVIQSPRHLIKEKRETATLKCYPIPRHDTVYWYQQGPGQDPQFLISFYEKMQSDKGSIPDRFSAQQFSDYHSELNMSSLELGDSALYFCASSASSDEQYFGPGTRLTVT.

The chain recombines TRBV5-1 with TRBJ2-7; D is perhaps TRBD2 (5 bases). Germline V CDR1 and CDR2: SGHRS, YFSETQ. V lost 4 bases and J lost 0, with 14 bases in between. The CDR3 contains 15 residues. CDR3 coding DNA: TGCGCCAGCAGCCCGGGCGGAGGTCTCTCCTACGAGCAGTACTTC. It codes for CASSPGGGLSYEQYF.

This clone appeared a single time. This rearrangement joins TRBV5-6 to TRBJ1-4; D might be TRBD1 (6 bases). The CDR3 consists of 16 residues. V lost 2 bases and J 0 bases, leaving 11 bases between the germline ends. Germline assignment: CDR1 SGHDT and CDR2 YYEEEE. The CDR3 DNA reads as TGTGCCAGCAGCTTTGACAGGATAGCAACTAATGAAAAACTGTTTTTT. Encoded protein: CASSFDRIATNEKLFF.

This clone was observed a single time. The chain couples TRBV28 to TRBJ1-4; D may be TRBD1 (6 bases). This CDR3 is built from 14 residues. V lost 6 bases and J 8 bases, leaving 16 bases between the germline ends. CDR1 MDHEN and CDR2 SYDVKM come from the germline V gene. The CDR3 DNA reads TGTGCCAGCAGCCAGGGCGGGGGCGGAGAAAAACTGTTTTTT. This encodes CASSQGGGGEKLFF.

The DNA for the CDR3 is TGTGCCACCAGCAGGGGGGGTAGCGGGAGCGGTAATGAGCAGTTCTTC. It specifies CATSRGGSGSGNEQFF. The J gene is TRBJ2-1, the V gene TRBV15, with 9 bases aligning to TRBD2. The CDR3 has 16 residues. J gave up 7 bases and V 3 bases, and 10 bases lay outside the gene matches. Germline assignment: CDR1 LNHNV and CDR2 YYDKDF (reference sequence).

This chain uses TRBV6-5 with TRBJ2-2; D is undetermined. V lost 6 bases and J 0 bases, leaving 11 bases between the germline ends. Germline assignment: CDR1 MNHEY and CDR2 SVGAGI. This CDR3 spans 15 amino acids. The CDR3, as DNA: TGTGCCAGCAGCCAAAGCCACGCGAACACCGGGGAGCTGTTTTTT. It yields the protein CASSQSHANTGELFF.

V and J are TRBV6-2 or TRBV6-3 and TRBJ2-1, with D hard to call. The CDR3 has 17 residues. Germline-derived CDR1 and CDR2 are MNHEY and SVGEGT. The V gene lost 2 bases and the J gene lost 7 bases, with 21 bases spanning the gap. CDR3 loop: CASSYSTYRLPRNEQFF. For the CDR3, the DNA is TGTGCCAGCAGTTACAGCACCTACCGACTCCCACGGAATGAGCAGTTCTTC.